These 10 T cell receptor beta chains originate from one sample sequenced in a study of T cell responses to AZD1222 COVID-19 vaccine. Clones were sequenced by immunoSEQ multiplex PCR, and TCRdb holds only the in-frame ones, with some missing. The table has 95,000 to 150,000 clones, around 94% seen once; the top ten hold around 1.5%. The sample consisted of peripheral blood, taken on day 0 of AZD1222 vaccination. The receptor source for this set is an adult in good health.

The chain carries TRBV3-1 (or the pseudogene TRBV3-2) and TRBJ2-5; perhaps D is TRBD1 or TRBD2 (6 bases each). Germline CDR1 is LGHDT and CDR2 is YNNKEL (reference sequence). V dropped 4 bases and J dropped 4 bases, with 10 bases sitting between them. The CDR3 is 13 residues long. The CDR3 DNA reads as TGTGCCAGCAGCCGGGGGGCGGTAGAGACCCAGTACTTC. It translates to CASSRGAVETQYF.

The chain is built from TRBV3-1 (or the pseudogene TRBV3-2) and TRBJ1-4; no reliable D call. Trimming shortened V by 4 bases and J by 5 bases, and 2 bases separated the two germline ends. CDR1 and CDR2 (germline): LGHDT, YNNKEL (reference sequence). The CDR3 length is 11 residues. The CDR3 sequence is CASSLNEKLFF. The DNA of the CDR3 is TGTGCCAGCAGCCTAAATGAAAAACTGTTTTTT.

The V and J genes are TRBV3-1 (or the pseudogene TRBV3-2) and TRBJ1-6; unclear D gene. The CDR3 sequence is 14 residues long. Trimming took off 1 base at V and 10 bases at J, with 11 bases between the two ends. Germline V gene data show CDR1 as LGHDT and CDR2 as YNNKEL (reference sequence). The CDR3 is CASSQAGSGSPLHF. Written as DNA, the CDR3 is TGTGCCAGCAGCCAAGCGGGATCGGGCTCACCCCTCCACTTT.

CDR3 nucleotides: TGTGCCAGTAGTATAGGGGCAGGATATGGCTACACCTTC. Translated: CASSIGAGYGYTF. The V and J genes are TRBV19 and TRBJ1-2; D gene ambiguous. From germline, CDR1 is LNHDA and CDR2 SQIVND (reference sequence). The V end lost 1 base, the J end lost 5 bases, and 8 bases lay between the germline ends. This CDR3 spans 13 amino acids.

The gene calls are TRBV11-1 and TRBJ1-1; D gene uncertain. Trimming pared 3 bases from V and 3 bases from J, leaving 11 bases between. Germline-derived CDR1 and CDR2 are SGHAT and FQDESV (reference sequence). The CDR3 is made up of 14 amino acids. As DNA, the CDR3 is TGTGCCAGCAGCTTTGGCCCCCTGGACACTGAAGCTTTCTTT. Its translation is CASSFGPLDTEAFF.

This chain links TRBV24-1 with TRBJ2-3; D perhaps matches TRBD2 (6 bases). CDR3 length equals 16 residues. The germline V gene has CDR1 KGHDR and CDR2 SFDVKD. Trimming removed 4 bases from V and 0 bases from J, with 13 bases in between. The CDR3 loop reads CATSDLGGTSTDTQYF. The CDR3 DNA reads as TGTGCCACCAGTGACCTTGGGGGGACTAGCACAGATACGCAGTATTTT.

The rearrangement uses TRBV5-1 and TRBJ2-2; possible D gene TRBD1, 6 bases. Germline assignment: CDR1 SGHRS and CDR2 YFSETQ. The CDR3 loop spans 15 amino acids. Trimming stripped 4 bases from V and 4 bases from J, with 14 bases between. The CDR3 sequence: CASSLDRPSTGELFF. In DNA, the CDR3 is TGCGCCAGCAGCCTAGACAGGCCATCCACCGGGGAGCTGTTTTTT. Full variable domain (missing parts from reference TRBV5-1 and TRBJ2-2): KAGVTQTPRYLIKTRGQQVTLSCSPISGHRSVSWYQQTPGQGLQFLFEYFSETQRNKGNFPGRFSGRQFSNSRSEMNVSTLELGDSALYLCASSLDRPSTGELFFGEGSRLTVL.

The V and J genes are TRBV4-1 and TRBJ1-1, with D perhaps TRBD1 (5 bases). The CDR3 runs to 13 residues. In germline, CDR1 is MGHRA, CDR2 YSYEKL. The germline V and J ends were trimmed by 0 bases and 11 bases, with 13 bases remaining between them. As DNA, the CDR3 is TGCGCCAGCAGCCAAGATCTAAGCAGGGTGGCTTTCTTT. It codes for CASSQDLSRVAFF.

The chain uses TRBV29-1 and TRBJ1-1; no definite D call. Trimming stripped 4 bases from V and 0 bases from J, with 9 bases between. This CDR3 spans 13 amino acids. Germline CDR1 reads SQVTM; CDR2 reads ANQGSEA. CDR3 nucleotides: TGCAGCGTTGTAGTCGGTCTGAACACTGAAGCTTTCTTT. Translation: CSVVVGLNTEAFF.

V and J are TRBV13 and TRBJ2-7, with 8 positions matching TRBD2. J lost 0 bases, V lost 6 bases, and 4 bases had no gene match. CDR3 length: 14 amino acids. Looked up from germline, CDR1 is PRHDT and CDR2 is FYEKMQ (reference sequence). The CDR3 DNA reads as TGTGCCAGCAGTCCCGGGACTAGCTCCTACGAGCAGTACGTC. This codes for CASSPGTSSYEQYV.